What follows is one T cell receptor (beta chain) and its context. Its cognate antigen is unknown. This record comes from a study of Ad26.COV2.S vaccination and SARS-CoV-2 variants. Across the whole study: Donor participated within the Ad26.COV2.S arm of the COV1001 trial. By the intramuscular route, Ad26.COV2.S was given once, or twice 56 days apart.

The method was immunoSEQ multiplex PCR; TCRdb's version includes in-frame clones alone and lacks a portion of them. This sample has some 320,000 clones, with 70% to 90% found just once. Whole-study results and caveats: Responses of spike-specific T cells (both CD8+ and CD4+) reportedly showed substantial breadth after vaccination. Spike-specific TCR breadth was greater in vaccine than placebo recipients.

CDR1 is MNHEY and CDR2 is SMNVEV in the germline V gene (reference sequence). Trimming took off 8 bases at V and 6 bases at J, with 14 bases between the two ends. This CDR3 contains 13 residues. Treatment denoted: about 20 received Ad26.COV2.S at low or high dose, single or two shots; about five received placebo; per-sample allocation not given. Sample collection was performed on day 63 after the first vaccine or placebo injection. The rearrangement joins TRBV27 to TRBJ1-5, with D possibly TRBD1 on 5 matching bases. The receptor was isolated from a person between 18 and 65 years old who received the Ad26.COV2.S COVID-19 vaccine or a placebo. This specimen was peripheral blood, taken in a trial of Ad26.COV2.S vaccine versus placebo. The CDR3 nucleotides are TGTGCCAGCGCCGGAACAGGCCTTCAGCCCCAGCATTTT. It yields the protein CASAGTGLQPQHF.